This T cell receptor (beta chain) was retrieved from a study of Graves' ophthalmopathy and Graves' hyperthyroidism. The study, taken as a whole, reports: Most thyroid clonotypes expanded beyond 0.001 frequency were also found in blood.

This clonotype appeared many times. Antigen specificity is unknown. TCR beta CDR3 amplification used RNA transcripts. HTBI-primed RT-PCR formed the first round, and a multiplex PCR formed the second. TCRdb reanalysed the multiplex PCR reads using MiXCR and keeps one entry per CDR3 protein. Among 200,000 to 250,000 distinct CDR3 sequences, about 22% were seen once, and the ten largest hold 35% to 55%. Germline values: CDR1 KGHDR, CDR2 SFDVKD. After removal of 9 bases from V and 1 base from J, the junction contained 8 bases not matched to a gene. This CDR3 is built from 15 residues. J is TRBJ2-7 and V is TRBV24-1, with 10 bases matching TRBD2. Specimen: peripheral blood. The TCR was taken from a woman in her forties or fifties with Graves' ophthalmopathy. In DNA, the CDR3 is TGTGCCACCCCATTTGGGACTAGCGTATCCTACGAGCAGTACTTC. It is translated as CATPFGTSVSYEQYF.